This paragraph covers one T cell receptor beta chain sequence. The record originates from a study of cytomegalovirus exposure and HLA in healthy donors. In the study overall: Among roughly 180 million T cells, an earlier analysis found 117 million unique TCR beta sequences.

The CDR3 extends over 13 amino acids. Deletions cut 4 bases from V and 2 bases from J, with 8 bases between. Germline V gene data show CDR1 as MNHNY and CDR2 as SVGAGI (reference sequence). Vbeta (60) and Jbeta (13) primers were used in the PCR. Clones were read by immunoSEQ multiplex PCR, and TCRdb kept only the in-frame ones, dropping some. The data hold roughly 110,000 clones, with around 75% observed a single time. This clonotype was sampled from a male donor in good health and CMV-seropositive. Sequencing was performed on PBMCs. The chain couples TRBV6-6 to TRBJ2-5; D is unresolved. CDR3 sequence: CASSSRVQETQYF. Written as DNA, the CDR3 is TGTGCCAGCAGTTCACGAGTTCAAGAGACCCAGTACTTC.